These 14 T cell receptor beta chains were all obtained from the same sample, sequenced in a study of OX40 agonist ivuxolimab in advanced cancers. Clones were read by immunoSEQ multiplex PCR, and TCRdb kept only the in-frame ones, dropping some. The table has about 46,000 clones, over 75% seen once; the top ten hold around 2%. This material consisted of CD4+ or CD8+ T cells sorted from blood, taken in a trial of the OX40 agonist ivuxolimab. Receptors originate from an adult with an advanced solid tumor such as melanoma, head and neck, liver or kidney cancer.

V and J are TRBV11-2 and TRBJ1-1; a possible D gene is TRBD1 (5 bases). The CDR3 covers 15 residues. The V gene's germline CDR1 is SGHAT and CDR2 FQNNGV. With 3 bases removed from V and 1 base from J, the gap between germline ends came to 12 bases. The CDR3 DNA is TGTGCCAGCAGCTTGACCCCCGGGGGGAACACTGAAGCTTTCTTT. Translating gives CASSLTPGGNTEAFF.

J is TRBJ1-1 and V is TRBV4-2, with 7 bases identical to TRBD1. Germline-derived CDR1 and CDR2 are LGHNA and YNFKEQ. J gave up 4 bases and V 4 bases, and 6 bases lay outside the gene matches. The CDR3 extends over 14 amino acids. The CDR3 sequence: CASSPYGQATEAFF. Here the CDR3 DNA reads TGTGCCAGCAGCCCTTACGGACAGGCCACTGAAGCTTTCTTT.

The CDR3 here is CASSYEDKAFF. The CDR3 nucleotides read TGTGCCAGCAGCTACGAGGACAAGGCTTTCTTT. The chain combines TRBV5-6 with TRBJ1-1, with TRBD1 as a possible D gene (5 bases). The CDR3 is 11 residues long. CDR1 SGHDT and CDR2 YYEEEE come from the germline V gene. Trimming removed 3 bases from V and 11 bases from J, with 11 bases in between.

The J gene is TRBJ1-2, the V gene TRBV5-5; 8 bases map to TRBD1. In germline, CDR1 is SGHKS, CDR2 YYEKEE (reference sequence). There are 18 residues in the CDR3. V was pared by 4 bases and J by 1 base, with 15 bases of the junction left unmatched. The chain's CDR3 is CASSHGTGPSYSNYGYTF. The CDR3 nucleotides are TGTGCCAGCAGCCATGGGACAGGACCTTCGTATAGTAACTATGGCTACACCTTC.

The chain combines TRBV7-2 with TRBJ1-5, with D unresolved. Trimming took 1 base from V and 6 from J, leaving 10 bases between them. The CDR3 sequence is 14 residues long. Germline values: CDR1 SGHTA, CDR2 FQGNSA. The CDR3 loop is CASSLDGVGQPQHF. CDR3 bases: TGTGCCAGCAGCTTAGACGGCGTCGGTCAGCCCCAGCATTTT. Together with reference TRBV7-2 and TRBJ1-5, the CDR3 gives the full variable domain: GAGVSQSPSNKVTEKGKDVELRCDPISGHTALYWYRQSLGQGLEFLIYFQGNSAPDKSGLPSDRFSAERTGGSVSTLTIQRTQQEDSAVYLCASSLDGVGQPQHFGDGTRLSIL.

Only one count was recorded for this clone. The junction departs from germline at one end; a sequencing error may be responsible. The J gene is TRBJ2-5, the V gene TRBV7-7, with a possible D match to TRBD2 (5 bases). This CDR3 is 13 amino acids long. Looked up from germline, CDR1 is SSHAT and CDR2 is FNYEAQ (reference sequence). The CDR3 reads CASSSGLQETQYF. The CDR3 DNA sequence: TGTGCTAGCAGCTCGGGATTGCAAGAGACCCAGTACTTC.

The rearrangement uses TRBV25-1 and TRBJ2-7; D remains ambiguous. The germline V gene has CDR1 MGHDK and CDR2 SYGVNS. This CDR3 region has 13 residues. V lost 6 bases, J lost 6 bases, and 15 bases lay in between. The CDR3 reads CASSEGPRGEQYF. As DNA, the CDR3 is TGTGCCAGCAGCGAAGGACCCCGAGGCGAGCAGTACTTC.

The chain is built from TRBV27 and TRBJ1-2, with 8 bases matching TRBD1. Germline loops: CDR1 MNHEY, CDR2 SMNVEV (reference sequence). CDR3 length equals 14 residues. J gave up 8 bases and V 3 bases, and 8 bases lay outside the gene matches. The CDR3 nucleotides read TGTGCCAGCAGTTTTCTGCAGGGGGCCGGGGGCTACACCTTC. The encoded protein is CASSFLQGAGGYTF.

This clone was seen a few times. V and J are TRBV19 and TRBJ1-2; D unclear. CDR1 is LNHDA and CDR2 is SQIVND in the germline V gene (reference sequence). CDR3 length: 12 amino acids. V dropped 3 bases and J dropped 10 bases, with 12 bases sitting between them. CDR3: CASSIRRNDYTF. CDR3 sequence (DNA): TGTGCCAGTAGTATTCGGAGGAATGACTACACCTTC.

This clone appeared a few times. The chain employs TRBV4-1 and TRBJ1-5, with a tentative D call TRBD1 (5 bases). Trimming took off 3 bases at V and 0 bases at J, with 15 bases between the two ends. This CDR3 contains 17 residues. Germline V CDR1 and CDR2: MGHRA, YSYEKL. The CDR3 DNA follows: TGCGCCAGCAGCCAGGATGGGACGGAGGATAGCAATCAGCCCCAGCATTTT. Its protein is CASSQDGTEDSNQPQHF.

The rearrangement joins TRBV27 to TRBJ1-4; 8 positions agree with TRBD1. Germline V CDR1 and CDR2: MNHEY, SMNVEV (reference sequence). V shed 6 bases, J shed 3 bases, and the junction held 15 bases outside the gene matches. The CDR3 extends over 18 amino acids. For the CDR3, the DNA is TGTGCCAGCAGAGACATCACAGGGGGTCGTGAAGCTAATGAAAAACTGTTTTTT. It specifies CASRDITGGREANEKLFF.

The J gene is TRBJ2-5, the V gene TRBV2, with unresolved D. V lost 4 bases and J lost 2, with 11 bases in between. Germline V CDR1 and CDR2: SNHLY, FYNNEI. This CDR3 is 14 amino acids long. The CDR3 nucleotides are TGTGCCAGCAGTGCGGGTCCGGCTCAAGAGACCCAGTACTTC. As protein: CASSAGPAQETQYF. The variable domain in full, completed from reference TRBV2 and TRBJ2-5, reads EPEVTQTPSHQVTQMGQEVILRCVPISNHLYFYWYRQILGQKVEFLVSFYNNEISEKSEIFDDQFSVERPDGSNFTLKIRSTKLEDSAMYFCASSAGPAQETQYFGPGTRLLVL.

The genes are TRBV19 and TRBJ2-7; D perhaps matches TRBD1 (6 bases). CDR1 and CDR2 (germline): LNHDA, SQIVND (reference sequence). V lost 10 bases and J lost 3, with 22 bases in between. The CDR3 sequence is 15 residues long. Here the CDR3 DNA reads TGTGCCACTACGACAGGCATGCGCATAATCTACGAGCAGTACTTC. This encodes CATTTGMRIIYEQYF.

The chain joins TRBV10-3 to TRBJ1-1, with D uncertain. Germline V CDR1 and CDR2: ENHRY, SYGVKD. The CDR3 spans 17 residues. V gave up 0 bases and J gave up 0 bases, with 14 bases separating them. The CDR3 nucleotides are TGTGCCATCAGTGAGTCCGCAGTCTCTAGAGTGAACACTGAAGCTTTCTTT. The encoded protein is CAISESAVSRVNTEAFF.